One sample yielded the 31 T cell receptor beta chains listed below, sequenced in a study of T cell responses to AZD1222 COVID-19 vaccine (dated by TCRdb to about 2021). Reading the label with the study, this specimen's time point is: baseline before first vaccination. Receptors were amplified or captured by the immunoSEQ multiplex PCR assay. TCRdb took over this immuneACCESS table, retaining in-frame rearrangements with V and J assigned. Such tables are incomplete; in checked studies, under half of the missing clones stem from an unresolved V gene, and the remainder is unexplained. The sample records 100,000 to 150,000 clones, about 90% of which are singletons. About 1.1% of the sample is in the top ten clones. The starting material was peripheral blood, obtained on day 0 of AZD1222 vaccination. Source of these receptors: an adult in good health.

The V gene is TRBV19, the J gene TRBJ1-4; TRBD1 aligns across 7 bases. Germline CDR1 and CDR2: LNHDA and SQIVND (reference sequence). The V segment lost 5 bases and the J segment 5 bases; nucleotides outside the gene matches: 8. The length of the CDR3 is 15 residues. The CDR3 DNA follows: TGTGCCAGTAGTCCCCGGGACAGCGAAAATGAAAAACTGTTTTTT. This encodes CASSPRDSENEKLFF.

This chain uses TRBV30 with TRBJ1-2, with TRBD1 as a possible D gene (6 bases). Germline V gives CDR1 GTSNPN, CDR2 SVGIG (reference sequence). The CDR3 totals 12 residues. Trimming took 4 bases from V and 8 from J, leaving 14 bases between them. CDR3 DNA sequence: TGTGCCTGGAATCGGGGGCAAGGGGGCTACACCTTC. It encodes CAWNRGQGGYTF.

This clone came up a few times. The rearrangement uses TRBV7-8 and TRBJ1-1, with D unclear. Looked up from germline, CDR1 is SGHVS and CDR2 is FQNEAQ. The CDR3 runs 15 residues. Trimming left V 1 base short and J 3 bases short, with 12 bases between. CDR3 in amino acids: CASSLVSGGYTEAFF. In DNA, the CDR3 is TGTGCCAGCAGCTTAGTGTCAGGAGGATACACTGAAGCTTTCTTT. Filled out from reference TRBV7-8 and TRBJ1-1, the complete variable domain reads GAGVSQSPRYKVAKRGQDVALRCDPISGHVSLFWYQQALGQGPEFLTYFQNEAQLDKSGLPSDRFFAERPEGSVSTLKIQRTQQEDSAVYLCASSLVSGGYTEAFFGQGTRLTVV.

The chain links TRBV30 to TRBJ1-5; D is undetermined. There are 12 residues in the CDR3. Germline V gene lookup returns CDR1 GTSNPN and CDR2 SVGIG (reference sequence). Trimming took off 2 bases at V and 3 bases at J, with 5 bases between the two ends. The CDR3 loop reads CAWSYINQPQHF. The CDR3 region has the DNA TGTGCCTGGAGTTACATCAATCAGCCCCAGCATTTT.

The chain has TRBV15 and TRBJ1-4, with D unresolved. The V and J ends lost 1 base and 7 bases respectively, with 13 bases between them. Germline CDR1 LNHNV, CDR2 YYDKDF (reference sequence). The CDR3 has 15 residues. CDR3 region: CATSRVMRGSEKLFF. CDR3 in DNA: TGTGCCACCAGCAGAGTTATGCGGGGAAGTGAAAAACTGTTTTTT.

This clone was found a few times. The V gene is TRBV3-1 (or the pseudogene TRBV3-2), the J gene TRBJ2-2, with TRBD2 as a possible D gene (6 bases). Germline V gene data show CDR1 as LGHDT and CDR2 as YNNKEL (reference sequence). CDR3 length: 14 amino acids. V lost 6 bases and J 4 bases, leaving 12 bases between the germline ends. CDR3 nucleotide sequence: TGTGCCAGCAGTTGGACTATCGGCACCGGGGAGCTGTTTTTT. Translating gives CASSWTIGTGELFF.

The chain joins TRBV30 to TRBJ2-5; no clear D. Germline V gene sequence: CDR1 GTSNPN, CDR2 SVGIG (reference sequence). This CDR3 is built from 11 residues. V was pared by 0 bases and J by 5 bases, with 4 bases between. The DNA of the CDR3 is TGTGCCTGGAGTGTTCCGGAGACCCAGTACTTC. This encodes CAWSVPETQYF. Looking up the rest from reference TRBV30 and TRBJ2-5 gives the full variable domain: SQTIHQWPATLVQPVGSPLSLECTVEGTSNPNLYWYRQAAGRGLQLLFYSVGIGQISSEVPQNLSASRPQDRQFILSSKKLLLSDSGFYLCAWSVPETQYFGPGTRLLVL.

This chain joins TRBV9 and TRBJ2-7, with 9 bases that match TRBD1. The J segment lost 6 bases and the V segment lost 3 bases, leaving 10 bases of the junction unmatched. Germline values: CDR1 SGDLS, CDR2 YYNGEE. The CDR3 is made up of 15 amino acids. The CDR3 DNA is TGTGCCAGCAGCGCATACCGGGACAGGGACCCCGAGCAGTACTTC. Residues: CASSAYRDRDPEQYF.

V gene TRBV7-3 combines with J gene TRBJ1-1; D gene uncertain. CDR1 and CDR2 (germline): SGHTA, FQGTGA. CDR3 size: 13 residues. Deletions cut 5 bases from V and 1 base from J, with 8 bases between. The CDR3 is CASSLSRNTEAFF. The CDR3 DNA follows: TGTGCCAGCAGCCTCTCGAGGAACACTGAAGCTTTCTTT.

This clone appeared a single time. CDR3 amino acids: CASSSGPPRTNEKLFF. The CDR3 DNA sequence: TGTGCCAGCAGCTCCGGGCCCCCCCGCACTAATGAAAAACTGTTTTTT. This sequence joins TRBV5-4 and TRBJ1-4; D gene ambiguous. Trimming took off 3 bases at V and 2 bases at J, with 14 bases between the two ends. Germline lookup yields CDR1 SGHNT and CDR2 YYREEE (reference sequence). The CDR3 has 16 amino acids.

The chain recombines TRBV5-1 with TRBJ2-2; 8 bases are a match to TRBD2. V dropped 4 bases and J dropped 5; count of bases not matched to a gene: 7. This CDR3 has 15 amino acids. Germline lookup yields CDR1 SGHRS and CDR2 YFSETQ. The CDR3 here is CASSLSGSLTGELFF. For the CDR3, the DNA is TGCGCCAGCAGCCTGAGCGGGAGTCTAACCGGGGAGCTGTTTTTT.

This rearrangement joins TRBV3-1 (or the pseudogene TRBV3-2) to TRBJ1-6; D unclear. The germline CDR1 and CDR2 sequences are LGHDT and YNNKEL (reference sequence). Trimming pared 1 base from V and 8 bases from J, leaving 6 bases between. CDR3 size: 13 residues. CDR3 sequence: CASSQGSDSPLHF. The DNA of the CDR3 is TGTGCCAGCAGCCAAGGTTCAGATTCACCCCTCCACTTT.

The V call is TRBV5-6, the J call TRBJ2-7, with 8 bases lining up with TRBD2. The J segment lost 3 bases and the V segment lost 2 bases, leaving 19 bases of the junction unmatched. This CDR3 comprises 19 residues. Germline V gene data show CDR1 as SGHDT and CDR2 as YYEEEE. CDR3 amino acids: CASSFFSPVLSGSDYEQYF. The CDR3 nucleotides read TGTGCCAGCAGCTTTTTCTCCCCCGTATTGAGCGGGAGTGACTACGAGCAGTACTTC.

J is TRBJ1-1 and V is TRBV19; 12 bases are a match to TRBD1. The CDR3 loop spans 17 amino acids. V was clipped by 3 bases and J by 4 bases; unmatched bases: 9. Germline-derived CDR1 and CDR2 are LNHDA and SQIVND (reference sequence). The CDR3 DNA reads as TGTGCCAGTAGTATCTACGGGACAGGGGGCGAAGGCACTGAAGCTTTCTTT. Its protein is CASSIYGTGGEGTEAFF. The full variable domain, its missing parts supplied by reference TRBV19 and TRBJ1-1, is DGGITQSPKYLFRKEGQNVTLSCEQNLNHDAMYWYRQDPGQGLRLIYYSQIVNDFQKGDIAEGYSVSREKKESFPLTVTSAQKNPTAFYLCASSIYGTGGEGTEAFFGQGTRLTVV.

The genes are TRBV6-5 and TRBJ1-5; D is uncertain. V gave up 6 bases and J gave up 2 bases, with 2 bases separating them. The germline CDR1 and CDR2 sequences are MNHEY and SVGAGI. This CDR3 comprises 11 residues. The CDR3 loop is CASSGNQPQHF. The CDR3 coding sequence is TGTGCCAGCAGCGGCAATCAGCCCCAGCATTTT.

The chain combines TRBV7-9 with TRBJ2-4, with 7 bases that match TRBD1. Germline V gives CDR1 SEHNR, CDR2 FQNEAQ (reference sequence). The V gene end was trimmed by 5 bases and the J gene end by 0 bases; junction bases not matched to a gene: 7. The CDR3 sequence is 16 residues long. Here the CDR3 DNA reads TGTGCCAGCAGCCCACCGGACAGGCTAGCCAAAAACATTCAGTACTTC. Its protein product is CASSPPDRLAKNIQYF.

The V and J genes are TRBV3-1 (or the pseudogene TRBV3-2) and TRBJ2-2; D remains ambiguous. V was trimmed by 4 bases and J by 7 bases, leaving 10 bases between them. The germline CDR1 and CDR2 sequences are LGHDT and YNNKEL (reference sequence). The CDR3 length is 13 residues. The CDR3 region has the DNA TGTGCCAGCAGCCCTACGGCGAGCGGGGAGCTGTTTTTT. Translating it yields CASSPTASGELFF.

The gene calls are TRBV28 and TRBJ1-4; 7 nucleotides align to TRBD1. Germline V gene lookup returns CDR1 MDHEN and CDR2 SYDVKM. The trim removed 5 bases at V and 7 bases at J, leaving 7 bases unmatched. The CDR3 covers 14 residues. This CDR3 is CASSPGQEVEKLFF. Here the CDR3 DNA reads TGTGCCAGCAGTCCAGGACAGGAGGTTGAAAAACTGTTTTTT. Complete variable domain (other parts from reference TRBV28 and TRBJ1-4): DVKVTQSSRYLVKRTGEKVFLECVQDMDHENMFWYRQDPGLGLRLIYFSYDVKMKEKGDIPEGYSVSREKKERFSLILESASTNQTSMYLCASSPGQEVEKLFFGSGTQLSVL.

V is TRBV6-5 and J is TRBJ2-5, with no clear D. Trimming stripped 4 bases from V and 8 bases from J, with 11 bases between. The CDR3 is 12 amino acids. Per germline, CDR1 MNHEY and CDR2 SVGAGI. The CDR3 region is CASSSLTGTQYF. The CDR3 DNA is TGTGCCAGCAGTTCCCTTACGGGCACCCAGTACTTC.

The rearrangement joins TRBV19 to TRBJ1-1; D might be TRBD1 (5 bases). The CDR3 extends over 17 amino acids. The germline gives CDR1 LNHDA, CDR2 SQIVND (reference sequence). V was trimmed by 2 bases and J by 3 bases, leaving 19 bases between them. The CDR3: CASSIFSSGGTDTEAFF. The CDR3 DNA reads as TGTGCCAGTAGTATATTTTCGTCTGGGGGGACTGACACTGAAGCTTTCTTT.

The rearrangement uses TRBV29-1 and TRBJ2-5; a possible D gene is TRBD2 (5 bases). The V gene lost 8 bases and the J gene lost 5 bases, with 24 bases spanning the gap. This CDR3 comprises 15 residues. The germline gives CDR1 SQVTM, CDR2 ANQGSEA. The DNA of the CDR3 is TGCAGCTCCGAGGGTTGGCTCCTCGGATCCGAGACCCAGTACTTC. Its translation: CSSEGWLLGSETQYF.

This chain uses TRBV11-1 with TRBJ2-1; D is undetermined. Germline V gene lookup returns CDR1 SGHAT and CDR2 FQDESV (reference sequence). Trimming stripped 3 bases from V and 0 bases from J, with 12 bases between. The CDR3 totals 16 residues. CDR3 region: CASSLMTASSYNEQFF. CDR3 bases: TGTGCCAGCAGCTTGATGACTGCAAGCTCCTACAATGAGCAGTTCTTC.

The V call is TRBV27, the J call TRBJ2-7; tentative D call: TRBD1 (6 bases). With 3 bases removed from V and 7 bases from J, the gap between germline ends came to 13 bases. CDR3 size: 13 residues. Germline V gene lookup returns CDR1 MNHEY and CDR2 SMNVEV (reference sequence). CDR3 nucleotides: TGTGCCAGCAGTTTGACAGGATCGGGGGAGCAGTACTTC. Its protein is CASSLTGSGEQYF.

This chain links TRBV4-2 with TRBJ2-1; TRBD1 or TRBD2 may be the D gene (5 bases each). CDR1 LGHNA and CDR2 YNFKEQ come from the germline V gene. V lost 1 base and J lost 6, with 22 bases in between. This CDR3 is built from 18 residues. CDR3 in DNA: TGTGCCAGCAGCCAAGTCCGGGGCCACCTACGACAAGGCAATGAGCAGTTCTTC. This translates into CASSQVRGHLRQGNEQFF.

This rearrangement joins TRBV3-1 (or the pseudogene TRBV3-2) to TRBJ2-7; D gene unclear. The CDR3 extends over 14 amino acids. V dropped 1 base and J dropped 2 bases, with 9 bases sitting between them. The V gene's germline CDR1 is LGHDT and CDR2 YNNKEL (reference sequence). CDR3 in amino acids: CASSQAALAYEQYF. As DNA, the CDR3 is TGTGCCAGCAGCCAAGCCGCCTTAGCCTACGAGCAGTACTTC.

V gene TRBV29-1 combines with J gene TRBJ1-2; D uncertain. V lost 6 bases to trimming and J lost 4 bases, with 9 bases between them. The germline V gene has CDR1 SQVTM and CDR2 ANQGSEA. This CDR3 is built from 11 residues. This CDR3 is CSVRTGYGYTF. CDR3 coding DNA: TGCAGCGTAAGGACGGGCTATGGCTACACCTTC.

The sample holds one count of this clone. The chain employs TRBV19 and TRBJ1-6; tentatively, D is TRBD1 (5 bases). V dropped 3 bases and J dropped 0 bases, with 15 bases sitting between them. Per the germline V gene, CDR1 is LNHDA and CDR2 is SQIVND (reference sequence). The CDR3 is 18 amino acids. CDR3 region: CASSIVRQTSSYNSPLHF. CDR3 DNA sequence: TGTGCCAGTAGTATCGTAAGACAGACGAGCTCCTATAATTCACCCCTCCACTTT.

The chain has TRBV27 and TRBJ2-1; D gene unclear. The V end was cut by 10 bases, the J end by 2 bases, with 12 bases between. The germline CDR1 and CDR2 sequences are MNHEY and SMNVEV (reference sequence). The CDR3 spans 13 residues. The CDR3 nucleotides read TGTGCCACCCTCCCCTCCACCTACAATGAGCAGTTCTTC. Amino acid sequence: CATLPSTYNEQFF.

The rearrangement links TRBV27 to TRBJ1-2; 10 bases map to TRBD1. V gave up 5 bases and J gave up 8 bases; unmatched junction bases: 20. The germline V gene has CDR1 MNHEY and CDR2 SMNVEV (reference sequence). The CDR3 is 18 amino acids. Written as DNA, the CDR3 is TGTGCCAGCAGTCCTTTTGGGGACAGGGGCTCTCACCAGGGGGGCTACACCTTC. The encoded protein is CASSPFGDRGSHQGGYTF.

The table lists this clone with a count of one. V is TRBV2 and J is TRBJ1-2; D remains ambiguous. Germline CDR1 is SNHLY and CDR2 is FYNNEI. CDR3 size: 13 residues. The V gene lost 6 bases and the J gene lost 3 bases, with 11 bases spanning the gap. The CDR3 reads CASRDAYYYGYTF. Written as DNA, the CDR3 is TGTGCCAGCAGGGATGCATACTACTATGGCTACACCTTC.

The chain's CDR3 is CASSSPLTGGGNTEAFF. As DNA, the CDR3 is TGCGCCAGCAGCTCACCATTGACAGGGGGCGGGAACACTGAAGCTTTCTTT. The V call is TRBV5-1, the J call TRBJ1-1; 10 nucleotides align to TRBD1. There are 17 residues in the CDR3. The germline CDR1 and CDR2 sequences are SGHRS and YFSETQ. Losses at the gene ends were 3 bases for V and 1 base for J; bases not matched to a gene: 9.